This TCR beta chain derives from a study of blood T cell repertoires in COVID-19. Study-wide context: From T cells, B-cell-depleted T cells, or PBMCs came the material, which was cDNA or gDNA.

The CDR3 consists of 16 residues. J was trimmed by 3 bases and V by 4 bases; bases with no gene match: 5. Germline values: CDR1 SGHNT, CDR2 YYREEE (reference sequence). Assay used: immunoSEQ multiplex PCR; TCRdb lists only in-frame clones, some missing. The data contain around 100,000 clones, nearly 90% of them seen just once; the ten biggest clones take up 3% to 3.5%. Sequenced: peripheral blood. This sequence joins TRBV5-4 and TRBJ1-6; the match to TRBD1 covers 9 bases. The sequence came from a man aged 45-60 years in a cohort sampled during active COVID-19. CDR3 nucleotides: TGTGCCAGCAGCCCGGCGGGACAGGGCTATAATTCACCCCTCCACTTT. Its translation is CASSPAGQGYNSPLHF. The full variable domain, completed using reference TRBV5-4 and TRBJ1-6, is ETGVTQSPTHLIKTRGQQVTLRCSSQSGHNTVSWYQQALGQGPQFIFQYYREEENGRGNFPPRFSGLQFPNYSSELNVNALELDDSALYLCASSPAGQGYNSPLHFGNGTRLTVT.